Below are 32 T cell receptor beta chains sequenced from a single sample in a study of blood T cell repertoires in COVID-19. Produced via immunoSEQ multiplex PCR; TCRdb's table is partial and in-frame only. The sample records around 140,000 clones, roughly 86% being singletons. Sequenced sample: peripheral blood. The origin of the receptors is a woman in her seventies with COVID-19, enrolled during active disease.

In this sample, this clone turned up a few times. The chain employs TRBV11-2 and TRBJ1-4; no clear D gene. Per germline, CDR1 SGHAT and CDR2 FQNNGV. V gave up 2 bases and J gave up 5 bases, with 12 bases separating them. The CDR3 runs 15 residues. The CDR3 loop reads CASSLSYGKNEKLFF. In DNA, the CDR3 is TGTGCCAGCAGCTTATCTTACGGGAAAAATGAAAAACTGTTTTTT.

This clone was seen just once. The rearrangement joins TRBV10-1 to TRBJ2-1; D is uncertain. Germline CDR1 is WNHNN and CDR2 is SYGVQD (reference sequence). The CDR3 length is 13 residues. The ends were cut back, 6 bases at V and 5 bases at J, with 11 bases in the middle. The CDR3 sequence: CASSDGSDNEQFF. In nucleotides, the CDR3 is TGCGCCAGCAGCGACGGGTCAGACAATGAGCAGTTCTTC.

The gene calls are TRBV5-1 and TRBJ2-3; TRBD2 aligns across 9 bases. Germline CDR1 reads SGHRS; CDR2 reads YFSETQ. This CDR3 is 17 amino acids long. V was pared by 0 bases and J by 4 bases, with 9 bases of the junction left unmatched. The CDR3 region is CASSLVAFAGGPDTQYF. CDR3 DNA sequence: TGCGCCAGCAGCTTGGTCGCTTTTGCGGGGGGGCCAGATACGCAGTATTTT. The full variable domain, completed using reference TRBV5-1 and TRBJ2-3, is KAGVTQTPRYLIKTRGQQVTLSCSPISGHRSVSWYQQTPGQGLQFLFEYFSETQRNKGNFPGRFSGRQFSNSRSEMNVSTLELGDSALYLCASSLVAFAGGPDTQYFGPGTRLTVL.

This chain links TRBV11-2 with TRBJ2-7; D is uncertain. The V gene's germline CDR1 is SGHAT and CDR2 FQNNGV. This CDR3 region has 12 residues. Trimming took 1 base from V and 3 from J, leaving 4 bases between them. The DNA for the CDR3 is TGTGCCAGCAGCTTAGGTCTCTACGAGCAGTACTTC. Translating gives CASSLGLYEQYF.

This chain uses TRBV11-2 with TRBJ2-3, with D unclear. From germline, CDR1 is SGHAT and CDR2 FQNNGV. The V and J ends lost 5 bases and 1 base respectively, with 4 bases between them. The CDR3 sequence is 12 residues long. For the CDR3, the DNA is TGTGCCAGCAGCCCCGGCACAGATACGCAGTATTTT. It is translated as CASSPGTDTQYF.

This chain links TRBV9 with TRBJ1-1, with D possibly matching TRBD1 (5 bases). Germline CDR1 is SGDLS and CDR2 is YYNGEE. The CDR3 contains 15 residues. Trimming cost V 5 bases and J 3 bases, with 17 bases left between them. CDR3 sequence reads: CASRSDPAGDTEAFF. DNA for the CDR3: TGTGCCAGCAGGTCGGACCCAGCGGGGGACACTGAAGCTTTCTTT.

In this sample, this clone turned up once. The chain is built from TRBV30 and TRBJ1-1; D perhaps matches TRBD1 (5 bases). Trimming cost V 4 bases and J 4 bases, with 16 bases left between them. The CDR3 has 14 residues. The germline gives CDR1 GTSNPN, CDR2 SVGIG (reference sequence). This chain's CDR3 is CAWNLGRGSTEAFF. DNA of the CDR3: TGTGCCTGGAACCTCGGACGGGGGAGCACTGAAGCTTTCTTT.

This clone was seen a handful of times. The chain employs TRBV5-1 and TRBJ2-5, with 9 bases aligning to TRBD2. Looked up from germline, CDR1 is SGHRS and CDR2 is YFSETQ. The CDR3 runs 16 residues. The V gene end was trimmed by 0 bases and the J gene end by 4 bases; junction bases not matched to a gene: 7. Here the CDR3 reads CASSLAVSGGGETQYF. The CDR3 DNA is TGCGCCAGCAGCTTGGCCGTTAGCGGGGGAGGAGAGACCCAGTACTTC.

The CDR3 coding sequence is TGCAGTGCAACCGACAGGGCGGGCTACACCTTC. It codes for CSATDRAGYTF. V usage is TRBV20-1 and J usage is TRBJ1-2; 7 nucleotides agree with TRBD1. The V segment lost 6 bases and the J segment 8 bases; nucleotides outside the gene matches: 6. Germline CDR1 and CDR2: DFQATT and SNEGSKA (reference sequence). The CDR3 covers 11 residues.

The chain joins TRBV3-1 (or the pseudogene TRBV3-2) to TRBJ1-1, with D perhaps matching TRBD1 (5 bases). Germline lookup yields CDR1 LGHDT and CDR2 YNNKEL (reference sequence). Between the trimmed V and J ends, which lost 0 bases and 4 bases, there was a span of 15 bases. The CDR3 is 16 amino acids. The CDR3 nucleotides are TGTGCCAGCAGCCAAGATGGGGGGAGGGGCGGCACTGAAGCTTTCTTT. Translated, it gives CASSQDGGRGGTEAFF.

The gene calls are TRBV27 and TRBJ1-1, with D maybe TRBD1 (6 bases). CDR1 is MNHEY and CDR2 is SMNVEV in the germline V gene (reference sequence). CDR3 length equals 15 residues. V lost 2 bases, J lost 1 base, and 11 bases lay in between. The CDR3 sequence: CASSLSGGPNTEAFF. The CDR3 DNA sequence: TGTGCCAGCAGTTTAAGCGGGGGGCCGAACACTGAAGCTTTCTTT.

The V call is TRBV30, the J call TRBJ2-1; D perhaps matches TRBD2 (5 bases). CDR1 and CDR2 (germline): GTSNPN, SVGIG (reference sequence). Trimming stripped 1 base from V and 5 bases from J, with 6 bases between. CDR3 size: 12 residues. The DNA of the CDR3 is TGTGCCTGGAGTGGGACTCACAATGAGCAGTTCTTC. Translating it yields CAWSGTHNEQFF.

The CDR3 nucleotides read TGTGCCAGCAGTGAGACCCTAGCCTACGAGCAGTACTTC. Translation gives CASSETLAYEQYF. This chain connects TRBV2 to TRBJ2-7; no clear D gene. CDR3 size: 13 residues. V was shortened by 3 bases and J by 2 bases, with 8 bases between the two germline ends. The V gene's germline CDR1 is SNHLY and CDR2 FYNNEI.

This chain joins TRBV28 and TRBJ1-1; 7 bases are shared with TRBD1. After removal of 2 bases from V and 11 bases from J, the junction contained 8 bases not matched to a gene. The CDR3 contains 13 residues. Per the germline V gene, CDR1 is MDHEN and CDR2 is SYDVKM. The DNA of the CDR3 is TGTGCCAGCAGTTTAGGACAGGACTCGGTCGCTTTCTTT. Translated: CASSLGQDSVAFF.

This chain joins TRBV2 and TRBJ1-4, with D tentatively TRBD1 (6 bases). Between the trimmed V and J ends, which lost 4 bases and 0 bases, there was a span of 6 bases. The V gene's germline CDR1 is SNHLY and CDR2 FYNNEI. This CDR3 region has 14 residues. CDR3 region: CASSGTATNEKLFF. Here the CDR3 DNA reads TGTGCCAGCAGTGGGACAGCAACTAATGAAAAACTGTTTTTT.

This clone appeared a few times. The genes are TRBV7-9 and TRBJ1-2; 9 nucleotides align to TRBD1. Germline CDR1 SEHNR, CDR2 FQNEAQ (reference sequence). The length of the CDR3 is 13 residues. V was clipped by 8 bases and J by 2 bases; unmatched bases: 3. In nucleotides, the CDR3 is TGTGCCAGCCGGGGACAGGGAAACTATGGCTACACCTTC. It translates to CASRGQGNYGYTF.

The chain couples TRBV5-4 to TRBJ1-4; 8 bases match TRBD1. Germline lookup yields CDR1 SGHNT and CDR2 YYREEE (reference sequence). The V and J ends lost 4 bases and 2 bases, in that order; junction bases with no gene match: 4. The CDR3 length is 15 residues. The CDR3 is CASSLDRGTNEKLFF. CDR3 nucleotide sequence: TGTGCCAGCAGCCTTGACAGGGGCACTAATGAAAAACTGTTTTTT.

The chain has TRBV2 and TRBJ2-1, with 7 bases matching TRBD1. Unmatched junction bases numbered 4, after V lost 2 bases and J lost 3 bases. Germline V lookup: CDR1 SNHLY, CDR2 FYNNEI. CDR3 length: 15 residues. CDR3 residues: CASSEIGGSYNEQFF. Written as DNA, the CDR3 is TGTGCCAGCAGTGAAATAGGGGGCAGCTACAATGAGCAGTTCTTC.

This rearrangement joins TRBV13 to TRBJ2-2; 14 nucleotides match TRBD2. Germline V gives CDR1 PRHDT, CDR2 FYEKMQ (reference sequence). The trim removed 6 bases at V and 3 bases at J, leaving 6 bases unmatched. The CDR3 runs 17 residues. The CDR3 DNA reads as TGTGCCAGCAGAAGACTAGCGGGGGGGGAGGACACCGGGGAGCTGTTTTTT. It translates to CASRRLAGGEDTGELFF.

The gene calls are TRBV7-8 and TRBJ2-2; D not certain. Germline CDR1 SGHVS, CDR2 FQNEAQ. The CDR3 spans 15 residues. V was pared by 1 base and J by 1 base, with 7 bases between. Here the CDR3 reads CASSLVFGNTGELFF. CDR3 sequence (DNA): TGTGCCAGCAGCTTAGTCTTCGGGAACACCGGGGAGCTGTTTTTT.

The chain recombines TRBV5-1 with TRBJ2-7; 9 bases agree with TRBD1. The CDR3 spans 16 residues. V lost 1 base to trimming and J lost 7 bases; unmatched junction nucleotides: 12. Germline V gene sequence: CDR1 SGHRS, CDR2 YFSETQ. CDR3 amino acids: CASSLYQQGAFIEQYF. For the CDR3, the DNA is TGCGCCAGCAGCTTGTACCAACAGGGGGCTTTCATAGAGCAGTACTTC.

About this clone: The identical CDR3 is also encoded by other nucleotide sequences in the sample. The CDR3 DNA follows: TGTGCCAGCAGCTCTGGGACAGGGAACACTGAAGCTTTCTTT. Its translation is CASSSGTGNTEAFF. V gene TRBV3-1 (or the pseudogene TRBV3-2) combines with J gene TRBJ1-1; TRBD1 aligns across 8 bases. Germline-derived CDR1 and CDR2 are LGHDT and YNNKEL (reference sequence). Trimming cost V 5 bases and J 1 base; bases outside gene matches: 3. This CDR3 is 14 amino acids long.

This clone was observed a single time. The rearrangement uses TRBV7-7 and TRBJ2-2, with TRBD1 matching 12 bases. Germline CDR1 SSHAT, CDR2 FNYEAQ (reference sequence). After removal of 3 bases from V and 4 bases from J, the junction contained 3 bases not matched to a gene. CDR3 length: 16 residues. The CDR3 reads CASSFGTGGSTGELFF. CDR3 DNA: TGTGCCAGCAGCTTTGGGACAGGGGGCAGCACCGGGGAGCTGTTTTTT.

The chain is built from TRBV27 and TRBJ2-1; 10 nucleotides match TRBD2. CDR1 and CDR2 from the germline V gene are MNHEY and SMNVEV (reference sequence). The CDR3 has 17 amino acids. Trimming at V came to 3 bases and at J to 4 bases, leaving 9 bases not matched to a gene. The CDR3 sequence: CASSFSLVAGGYNEQFF. As DNA, the CDR3 is TGTGCCAGCAGTTTCTCCCTAGTAGCGGGGGGTTACAATGAGCAGTTCTTC.

The chain is built from TRBV7-2 and TRBJ2-6; D unclear. With 2 bases removed from V and 3 bases from J, the gap between germline ends came to 5 bases. Per germline, CDR1 SGHTA and CDR2 FQGNSA. There are 14 residues in the CDR3. CDR3 sequence reads: CASSLNYGANVLTF. CDR3 nucleotide sequence: TGTGCCAGCAGCTTAAATTATGGGGCCAACGTCCTGACTTTC.

This chain links TRBV3-1 (or the pseudogene TRBV3-2) with TRBJ1-6; 9 nucleotides line up with TRBD1. Trimming removed 1 base from V and 7 bases from J; junction bases left unmatched: 5. The CDR3 length is 16 residues. Germline CDR1 and CDR2: LGHDT and YNNKEL (reference sequence). CDR3 sequence: CASSQVGGQGNSPLHF. The CDR3, as DNA: TGTGCCAGCAGCCAAGTCGGGGGACAGGGAAATTCACCCCTCCACTTT.

CDR3 amino acids: CASPGIPYEQYF. CDR3 sequence (DNA): TGTGCTTCTCCCGGGATACCCTACGAGCAGTACTTC. The rearrangement joins TRBV7-7 to TRBJ2-7, with D perhaps matching TRBD2 (5 bases). The V gene's germline CDR1 is SSHAT and CDR2 FNYEAQ (reference sequence). CDR3 length: 12 amino acids.

The chain joins TRBV5-1 to TRBJ2-1; TRBD2 matches at 8 bases. Germline V gives CDR1 SGHRS, CDR2 YFSETQ. Trimming removed 1 base from V and 7 bases from J; junction bases left unmatched: 13. The CDR3 spans 17 residues. CDR3 in amino acids: CASSLSGVLRGENEQFF. The CDR3 DNA follows: TGCGCCAGCAGCTTGTCTGGGGTTTTGCGGGGGGAAAATGAGCAGTTCTTC.

J is TRBJ1-5 and V is TRBV19; 8 positions match TRBD1. The ends lost 4 bases at V and 7 bases at J; junction bases unmatched: 6. Germline V gives CDR1 LNHDA, CDR2 SQIVND (reference sequence). This CDR3 has 14 amino acids. The CDR3 sequence is CASSTDRGWQPQHF. The DNA of the CDR3 is TGTGCCAGTAGTACCGACAGGGGTTGGCAGCCCCAGCATTTT.

The DNA for the CDR3 is TGTGCCAGCAGTTCAGTATCCAAAAACATTCAGTACTTC. It translates to CASSSVSKNIQYF. The chain links TRBV6-5 to TRBJ2-4; D is undetermined. From germline, CDR1 is MNHEY and CDR2 SVGAGI. The CDR3 consists of 13 residues. The ends were cut back, 4 bases at V and 2 bases at J, with 6 bases in the middle.

The CDR3 region is CASIAGNGYEQYF. The DNA of the CDR3 is TGTGCCAGCATCGCGGGTAATGGCTACGAGCAGTACTTC. The chain carries TRBV6-5 and TRBJ2-7; tentative D call: TRBD2 (5 bases). CDR1 MNHEY and CDR2 SVGAGI come from the germline V gene. The CDR3 loop spans 13 amino acids. The V gene lost 7 bases and the J gene lost 3 bases, with 13 bases spanning the gap.

V gene TRBV5-8 combines with J gene TRBJ2-2; TRBD2 matches 7 bases. Looked up from germline, CDR1 is SGHTS and CDR2 is YDEGEE. The CDR3 consists of 17 residues. The J segment lost 3 bases and the V segment lost 4 bases, leaving 12 bases of the junction unmatched. CDR3 residues: CASSLSLGRGDTGELFF. The DNA for the CDR3 is TGTGCCAGCAGCCTATCTCTGGGGAGGGGAGACACCGGGGAGCTGTTTTTT.